Listed below are T cell receptor beta chains from one sample, sequenced in a study of Graves' ophthalmopathy and Graves' hyperthyroidism. One entry per CDR3 protein, called by TCRdb with MiXCR from the multiplex PCR reads. Of a few hundred thousand distinct CDR3 sequences in the sample, approximately 15% were seen once. What was sequenced was peripheral blood. Source of these receptors: a woman between 18 and 29 years old with stable Graves' hyperthyroidism. The CDR3 runs from the conserved cysteine through the conserved F or W. D genes are given only for firm matches. Clone size is shown for a subset of rows, as once, few, many or a class of expanded clone.

clone size: NA; D gene: NA; V gene: TRBV20-1; J gene: TRBJ2-2; CDR3 protein: CSAYSGNTGELFF; CDR3 DNA: TGCAGTGCTTACTCAGGGAACACCGGGGAGCTGTTTTTT
clone size: many; D gene: NA; V gene: TRBV19; J gene: TRBJ1-1; CDR3 protein: CASSSLVGSATEAFF; CDR3 DNA: TGTGCCAGTAGTTCTCTTGTGGGTTCTGCCACTGAAGCTTTCTTT
clone size: once; D gene: TRBD1; V gene: TRBV10-1; J gene: TRBJ2-7; CDR3 protein: CASSQLRDRETYEQYF; CDR3 DNA: TGCGCCAGCAGTCAGCTCCGCGACAGGGAAACCTACGAGCAGTACTTC
clone size: many; D gene: TRBD1; V gene: TRBV19; J gene: TRBJ2-7; CDR3 protein: CASGDRVMYEQYF; CDR3 DNA: TGTGCCAGCGGGGACAGGGTAATGTACGAGCAGTACTTC
clone size: many; D gene: NA; V gene: TRBV7-2; J gene: TRBJ2-5; CDR3 protein: CASQLRPGEQETQYF; CDR3 DNA: TGTGCCAGCCAACTCCGCCCAGGGGAACAAGAGACCCAGTACTTC
clone size: few; D gene: NA; V gene: TRBV19; J gene: TRBJ2-2; CDR3 protein: CASTSLGGDTGELFF; CDR3 DNA: TGTGCCAGTACCTCCCTGGGGGGTGACACCGGGGAGCTGTTTTTT
clone size: NA; D gene: NA; V gene: TRBV11-2; J gene: TRBJ1-5; CDR3 protein: CASSPPWQGLHQPQHF; CDR3 DNA: TGTGCCAGCAGCCCCCCCTGGCAGGGCCTTCATCAGCCCCAGCATTTT
clone size: many; D gene: NA; V gene: TRBV7-8; J gene: TRBJ2-4; CDR3 protein: CASSAEEAKNIQYF; CDR3 DNA: TGTGCCAGCAGCGCCGAGGAGGCCAAAAACATTCAGTACTTC
clone size: many; D gene: NA; V gene: TRBV7-8; J gene: TRBJ1-1; CDR3 protein: CASSLEQARNTEAFF; CDR3 DNA: TGTGCCAGCAGCTTAGAACAGGCAAGGAACACTGAAGCTTTCTTT
clone size: many; D gene: TRBD1; V gene: TRBV29-1; J gene: TRBJ2-2; CDR3 protein: CSVRGQGYDGELFF; CDR3 DNA: TGCAGCGTCCGAGGACAGGGGTACGACGGGGAGCTGTTTTTT
clone size: NA; D gene: NA; V gene: TRBV12-3/TRBV12-4; J gene: TRBJ2-7; CDR3 protein: CASRTDAYEQYF; CDR3 DNA: TGTGCCAGCAGGACAGACGCCTACGAGCAGTACTTC
clone size: many; D gene: NA; V gene: TRBV12-3/TRBV12-4; J gene: TRBJ2-4; CDR3 protein: CASSLRGNIQYF; CDR3 DNA: TGTGCCAGCAGTTTAAGAGGGAACATTCAGTACTTC
clone size: many; D gene: TRBD1; V gene: TRBV12-3/TRBV12-4; J gene: TRBJ1-1; CDR3 protein: CASNKGAVNTEAFF; CDR3 DNA: TGTGCCAGCAATAAGGGGGCGGTGAACACTGAAGCTTTCTTT
clone size: NA; D gene: NA; V gene: TRBV11-1; J gene: TRBJ2-7; CDR3 protein: CASSLGYSPTSYEQYF; CDR3 DNA: TGTGCCAGCAGCTTGGGGTATTCTCCCACTTCCTACGAGCAGTACTTC
clone size: many; D gene: NA; V gene: TRBV2; J gene: TRBJ1-1; CDR3 protein: CASGGETVLAFF; CDR3 DNA: TGTGCCAGCGGGGGGGAGACAGTGTTAGCTTTCTTT
clone size: many; D gene: NA; V gene: TRBV27; J gene: TRBJ2-5; CDR3 protein: CASSFGRVETQYF; CDR3 DNA: TGTGCCAGCAGTTTCGGACGGGTAGAGACCCAGTACTTC
clone size: many; D gene: NA; V gene: TRBV12-3/TRBV12-4; J gene: TRBJ1-1; CDR3 protein: CASSSLRRMNTEAFF; CDR3 DNA: TGTGCCAGCAGTTCCCTGAGGAGGATGAACACTGAAGCTTTCTTT